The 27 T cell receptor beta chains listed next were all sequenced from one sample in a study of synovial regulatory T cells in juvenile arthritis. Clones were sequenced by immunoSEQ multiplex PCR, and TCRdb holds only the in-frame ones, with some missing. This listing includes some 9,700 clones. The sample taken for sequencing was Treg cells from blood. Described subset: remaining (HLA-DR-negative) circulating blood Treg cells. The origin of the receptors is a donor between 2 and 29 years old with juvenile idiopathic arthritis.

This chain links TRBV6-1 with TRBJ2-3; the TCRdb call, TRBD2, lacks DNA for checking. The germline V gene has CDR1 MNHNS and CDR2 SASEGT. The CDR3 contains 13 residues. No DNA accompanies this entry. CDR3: CASSGGRRDTQYF.

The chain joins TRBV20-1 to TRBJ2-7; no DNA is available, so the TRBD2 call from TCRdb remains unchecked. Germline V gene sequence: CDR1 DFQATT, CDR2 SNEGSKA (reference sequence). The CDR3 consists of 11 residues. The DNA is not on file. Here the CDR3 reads CSARGTFQQYF.

The CDR3 spells CASSDTVTSNQPQHF. The genes are TRBV2 and TRBJ1-5; TCRdb returns TRBD1, unconfirmable since there is no DNA. Germline CDR1 and CDR2: SNHLY and FYNNEI. The CDR3 runs to 15 residues. The protein alone is recorded here.

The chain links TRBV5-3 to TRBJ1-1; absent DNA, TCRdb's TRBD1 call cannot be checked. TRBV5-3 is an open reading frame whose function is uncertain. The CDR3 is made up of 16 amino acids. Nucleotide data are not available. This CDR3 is CARSPCDSRVNTEAFF.

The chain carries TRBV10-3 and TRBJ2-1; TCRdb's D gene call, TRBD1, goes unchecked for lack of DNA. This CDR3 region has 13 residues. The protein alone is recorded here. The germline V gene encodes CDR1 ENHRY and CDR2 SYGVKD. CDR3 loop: CAIGRSGDHEQFF.

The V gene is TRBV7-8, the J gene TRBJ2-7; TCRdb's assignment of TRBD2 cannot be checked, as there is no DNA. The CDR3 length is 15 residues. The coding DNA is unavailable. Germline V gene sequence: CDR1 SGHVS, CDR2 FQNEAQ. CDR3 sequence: CASSSPGLASNEQYF. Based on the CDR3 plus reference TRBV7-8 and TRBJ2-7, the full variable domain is GAGVSQSPRYKVAKRGQDVALRCDPISGHVSLFWYQQALGQGPEFLTYFQNEAQLDKSGLPSDRFFAERPEGSVSTLKIQRTQQEDSAVYLCASSSPGLASNEQYFGPGTRLTVT.

The CDR3: CASRPQGRTGELFF. The gene calls are TRBV7-2 and TRBJ2-2; the TCRdb call, TRBD1, lacks DNA for checking. CDR3 length equals 14 residues. The protein alone is recorded here. Looked up from germline, CDR1 is SGHTA and CDR2 is FQGNSA.

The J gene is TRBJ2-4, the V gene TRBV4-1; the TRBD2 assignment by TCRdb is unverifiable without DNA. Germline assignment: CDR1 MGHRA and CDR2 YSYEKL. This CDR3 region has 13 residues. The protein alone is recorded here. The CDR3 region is CASSQGAGGIQYF.

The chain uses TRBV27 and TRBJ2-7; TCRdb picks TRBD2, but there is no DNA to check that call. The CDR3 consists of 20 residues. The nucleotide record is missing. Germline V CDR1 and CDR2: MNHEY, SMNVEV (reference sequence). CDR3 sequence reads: CASSLVKWREGRVWRYEQYF.

The CDR3 loop reads CASGPWYEQYF. The chain joins TRBV12-5 to TRBJ2-7. This CDR3 is built from 11 residues. DNA was not recorded. Germline values: CDR1 LGHNT, CDR2 FRNRAP.

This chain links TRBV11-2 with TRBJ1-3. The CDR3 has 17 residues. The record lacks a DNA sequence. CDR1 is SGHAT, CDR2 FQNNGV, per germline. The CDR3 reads CASSLALVGYSGNTIYF.

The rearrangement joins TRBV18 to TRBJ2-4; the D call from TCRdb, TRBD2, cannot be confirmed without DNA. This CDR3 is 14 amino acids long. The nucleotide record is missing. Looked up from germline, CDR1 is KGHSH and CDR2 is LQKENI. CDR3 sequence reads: CASSPGRGGNIQYF.

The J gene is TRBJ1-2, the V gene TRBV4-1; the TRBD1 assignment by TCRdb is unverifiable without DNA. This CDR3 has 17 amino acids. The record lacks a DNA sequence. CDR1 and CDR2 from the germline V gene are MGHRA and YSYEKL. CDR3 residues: CASSQVGDREGDYGYTF.

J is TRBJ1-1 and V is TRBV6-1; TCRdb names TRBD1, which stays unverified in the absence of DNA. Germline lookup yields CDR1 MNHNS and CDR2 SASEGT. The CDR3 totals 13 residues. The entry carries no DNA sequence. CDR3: CASSADRVSFGFF.

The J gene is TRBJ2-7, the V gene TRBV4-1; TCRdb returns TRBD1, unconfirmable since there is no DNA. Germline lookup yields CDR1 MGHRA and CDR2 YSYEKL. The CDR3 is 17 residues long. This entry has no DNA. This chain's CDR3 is CASSQDPTGTGVYEQYF.

The CDR3 loop reads CTSSPMAAYGYTF. V is TRBV1 and J is TRBJ1-2. TRBV1 is recorded as a pseudogene. The CDR3 consists of 13 residues. The DNA sequence is not available.

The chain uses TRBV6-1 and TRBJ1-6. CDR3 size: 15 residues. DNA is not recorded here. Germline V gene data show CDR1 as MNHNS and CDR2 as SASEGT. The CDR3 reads CASSESGRVVAPLHF.

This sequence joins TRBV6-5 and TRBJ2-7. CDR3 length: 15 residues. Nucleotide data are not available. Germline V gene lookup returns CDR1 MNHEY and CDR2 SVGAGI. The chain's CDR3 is CASSRVRARSYEQYF.

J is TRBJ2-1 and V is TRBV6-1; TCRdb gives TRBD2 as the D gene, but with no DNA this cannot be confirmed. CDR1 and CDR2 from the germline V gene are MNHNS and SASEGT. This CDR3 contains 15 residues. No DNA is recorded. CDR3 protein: CASRKGLGGYNEQFF.

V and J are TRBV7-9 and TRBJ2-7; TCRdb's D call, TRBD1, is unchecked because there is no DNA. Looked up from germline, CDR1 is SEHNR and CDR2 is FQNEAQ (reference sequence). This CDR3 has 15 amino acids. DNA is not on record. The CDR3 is CASSKGTGINNEQYF.

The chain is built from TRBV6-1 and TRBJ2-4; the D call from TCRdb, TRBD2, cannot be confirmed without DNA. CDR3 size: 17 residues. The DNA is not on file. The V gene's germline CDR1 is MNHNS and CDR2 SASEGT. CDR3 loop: CASSEVLGGRGADIQYF.

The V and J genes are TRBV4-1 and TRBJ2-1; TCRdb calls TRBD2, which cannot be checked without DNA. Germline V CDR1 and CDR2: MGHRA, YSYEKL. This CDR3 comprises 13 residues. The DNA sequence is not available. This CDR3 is CASSQGPRNEQFF.

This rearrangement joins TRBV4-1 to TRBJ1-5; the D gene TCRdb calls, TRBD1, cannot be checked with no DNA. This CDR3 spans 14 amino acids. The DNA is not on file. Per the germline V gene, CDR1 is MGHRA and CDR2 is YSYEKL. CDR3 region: CASSQGTEFTAQHF.

CDR3 amino acids: CASSSRGASTVSGNTIYF. J is TRBJ1-3 and V is TRBV19; the D call from TCRdb, TRBD1, cannot be confirmed without DNA. Per the germline V gene, CDR1 is LNHDA and CDR2 is SQIVND (reference sequence). The CDR3 is 18 residues long. The entry carries no DNA sequence.

CDR3 in amino acids: CASSLSPLLAGGINEQFF. The rearrangement uses TRBV11-2 and TRBJ2-1; TCRdb reports TRBD2, a call that lacks DNA to check it against. Looked up from germline, CDR1 is SGHAT and CDR2 is FQNNGV. CDR3 length equals 18 residues. A DNA sequence was not provided.

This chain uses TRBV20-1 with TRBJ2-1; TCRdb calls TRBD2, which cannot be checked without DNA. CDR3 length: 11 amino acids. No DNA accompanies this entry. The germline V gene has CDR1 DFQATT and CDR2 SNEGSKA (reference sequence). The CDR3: CSARGEERQFF.

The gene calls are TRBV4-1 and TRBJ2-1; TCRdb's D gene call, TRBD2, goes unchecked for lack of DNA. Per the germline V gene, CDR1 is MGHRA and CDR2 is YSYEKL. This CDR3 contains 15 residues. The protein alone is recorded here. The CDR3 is CASSQPGLAGVEQFF.